The clone carrying this TCR beta chain was observed at least ten times. The antigen remains unidentified. Researchers took RNA transcripts and amplified the TCR beta CDR3 regions from them. A set of HTBI primers served as the primers for a first-round RT-PCR of the TCR CDR3. TCRdb reprocessed the multiplex PCR reads with MiXCR, giving one entry per CDR3 protein. The sample contains about 380,000 distinct CDR3 sequences, roughly 13% of which appear only once. The PBMCs studied were ones that came from 10 ml fresh peripheral blood. This entry belongs to a study of T cells in Graves' hyperthyroidism and ophthalmopathy. On the study more broadly: Peripheral blood sampling occurred at initial diagnosis, before any treatment.

Points from the study as a whole: Blood also carried most thyroid clonotypes expanded above 0.001.

CDR3 length: 14 amino acids. V was shortened by 5 bases and J by 1 base, with 11 bases between the two germline ends. Germline assignment: CDR1 MDHEN and CDR2 SYDVKM. This TCR derives from a man aged 25-40 years with Graves' hyperthyroidism that later progressed to Graves' ophthalmopathy. The V call is TRBV28, the J call TRBJ1-1, with D hard to call. Sequenced input: blood. CDR3 nucleotides: TGTGCCAGCAGTCCGCCACGGGCGAACACTGAAGCTTTCTTT. Its translation is CASSPPRANTEAFF.